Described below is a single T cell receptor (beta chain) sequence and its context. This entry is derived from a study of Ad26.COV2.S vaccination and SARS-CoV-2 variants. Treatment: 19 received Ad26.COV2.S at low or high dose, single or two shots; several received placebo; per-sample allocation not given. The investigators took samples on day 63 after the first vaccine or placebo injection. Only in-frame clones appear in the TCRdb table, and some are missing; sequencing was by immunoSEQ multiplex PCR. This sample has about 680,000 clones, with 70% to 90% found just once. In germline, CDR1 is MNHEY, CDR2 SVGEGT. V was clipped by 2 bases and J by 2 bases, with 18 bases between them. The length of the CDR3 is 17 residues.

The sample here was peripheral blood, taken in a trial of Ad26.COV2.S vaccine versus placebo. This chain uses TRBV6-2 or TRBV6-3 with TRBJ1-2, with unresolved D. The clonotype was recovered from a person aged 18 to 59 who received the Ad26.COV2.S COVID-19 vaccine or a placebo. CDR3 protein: CASSYAPVEPENYGYTF. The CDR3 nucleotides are TGTGCCAGCAGTTACGCGCCAGTCGAGCCAGAAAACTATGGCTACACCTTC.